These T cell receptor beta chains were read from a single sample in a study of radiation and T cells in renal cell carcinoma. Method: immunoSEQ multiplex PCR; TCRdb's copy keeps in-frame clones and lacks some. The top ten hold 7.3% of the sample, which has 50,000 to 75,000 clones, around 80% seen once. Source: blood, taken from a patient whose treatment included radiotherapy and nephrectomy. Source of these receptors: a man aged 60 to 69 with renal cell carcinoma. Both conserved end residues are part of each CDR3. The order of the fields is clone size, J gene, V gene, CDR3 length, D gene, CDR3 protein, CDR3 DNA. A D gene is named only where the DNA matches it firmly. Size tells how often a clone was seen (once, few, many) or the class of an expanded clone, and some rows leave it out.

size: -; J: TRBJ1-2; V: TRBV4-3; length: 17; D: -; CDR3: CASSQELGSVANYGYTF; DNA: TGCGCCAGCAGCCAAGAGCTAGGGAGTGTGGCTAACTATGGCTACACCTTC
size: few; J: TRBJ1-2; V: TRBV5-1; length: 14; D: TRBD1; CDR3: CASSIDRGSYGYTF; DNA: TGCGCCAGCAGCATCGACAGGGGCAGCTATGGCTACACCTTC
size: -; J: TRBJ1-1; V: TRBV7-9; length: 16; D: TRBD1; CDR3: CASSPSGQGGNTEAFF; DNA: TGTGCCAGCAGCCCCTCCGGACAGGGTGGAAACACTGAAGCTTTCTTT
size: -; J: TRBJ1-3; V: TRBV12-5; length: 11; D: -; CDR3: CASGHGNTIYF; DNA: TGTGCTAGTGGCCACGGAAACACCATATATTTT
size: -; J: TRBJ2-1; V: TRBV7-2; length: 16; D: TRBD2; CDR3: CASSFRLAGAYNEQFF; DNA: TGTGCCAGCAGCTTTCGGCTAGCGGGGGCGTACAATGAGCAGTTCTTC
size: once; J: TRBJ2-2; V: TRBV2; length: 15; D: -; CDR3: CASSEEGLMFGELFF; DNA: TGTGCCAGCAGTGAAGAGGGGCTGATGTTCGGGGAGCTGTTTTTT
size: -; J: TRBJ1-1; V: TRBV19; length: 12; D: TRBD1; CDR3: CATTKGQGEAFF; DNA: TGTGCCACGACGAAGGGACAGGGTGAAGCTTTCTTT
size: -; J: TRBJ2-1; V: TRBV6-5; length: 13; D: TRBD2; CDR3: CASKPGGDNEQFF; DNA: TGTGCCAGCAAACCGGGAGGGGACAATGAGCAGTTCTTC
size: -; J: TRBJ2-7; V: TRBV10-1; length: 12; D: -; CDR3: CASSESWDEQYF; DNA: TGCGCCAGCAGTGAGTCGTGGGACGAGCAGTACTTC
size: few; J: TRBJ2-1; V: TRBV7-6; length: 15; D: -; CDR3: CASSLGYTRGNEQFF; DNA: TGTGCCAGCAGCTTGGGGTATACCCGAGGCAATGAGCAGTTCTTC